This T cell receptor (beta chain) came from a study of patients and donors after allogeneic stem cell transplantation. TCRdb used MiXCR to reprocess the RT-PCR reads, holding one entry per CDR3 protein. The sample carries approximately 200,000 distinct CDR3 sequences, roughly 40% recorded once. Trimming pared 3 bases from V and 11 bases from J, leaving 13 bases between. This CDR3 has 13 residues. Germline CDR1 MNHGY, CDR2 SAAAGT. This clonotype was picked up a small number of times. This receptor was taken from a human donor who was either an allogeneic HSCT recipient or a stem cell or donor lymphocyte infusion donor (not recorded which). It is not recorded whose cells these are; they may come from a transplant donor. Specimen: blood, either unsorted or a sorted T cell fraction (not recorded which). The chain has TRBV6-8 and TRBJ2-2, with TRBD2 as a possible D gene (5 bases). CDR3 in amino acids: CASSYKMGDELFF. CDR3 DNA: TGTGCCAGCAGTTATAAGATGGGAGATGAGCTGTTTTTT.